Reported below is one T cell receptor beta chain. Its antigen remains unidentified. This record comes from a study of T cells in localized non-small cell lung cancer. Here immunoSEQ multiplex PCR was the method, and the copy in TCRdb shows in-frame clones only, minus some. The data show tens of thousands of clones, roughly 89% seen once. Germline V CDR1 and CDR2: MNHNY, SVGAGI (reference sequence). With V trimmed by 5 bases and J by 11 bases, 14 bases remained unmatched. This CDR3 has 15 amino acids. Overall study results and limits: Prolonged overall survival went with higher T cell density in the blood.

The sequence came from a male donor at least 60 years old with stage I lung adenocarcinoma. Sequenced material: peripheral blood, taken before any cancer treatment. The V gene is TRBV6-6, the J gene TRBJ1-1; 10 nucleotides match TRBD1. The DNA for the CDR3 is TGTGCCAGCAGTCTCCCCCGGGACAGGGGTGATTATGCTTTCTTT. Protein product: CASSLPRDRGDYAFF.